The 23 T cell receptor beta chains presented below share a single source sample, sequenced in a study of blood T cells in healthy people across ages. Primers used in a second PCR of roughly 6 to 12 cycles were a sample-barcoded 5' primer and a J-beta primer mix. TCRdb reprocessed the 5' RACE reads with MiXCR, giving one entry per CDR3 protein. Of more than 450,000 distinct CDR3 sequences in the sample, roughly a quarter were seen once. The sample was also linked to a second study, of T cells of mothers and their children.

Sequenced material: blood. These receptors were taken from a boy aged 2-15 years in good health.

The V call is TRBV7-9, the J call TRBJ2-1; 8 bases line up with TRBD1. Germline V gene sequence: CDR1 SEHNR, CDR2 FQNEAQ (reference sequence). V shed 6 bases, J shed 3 bases, and the junction held 7 bases outside the gene matches. This CDR3 has 15 amino acids. CDR3 DNA sequence: TGTGCCAGCAGTCCTACAGGGGGTAACTACAATGAGCAGTTCTTC. This gives the protein CASSPTGGNYNEQFF.

Here the CDR3 DNA reads TGTGCCATCAATCCCCGCAGCGGGAGGTCATCAGATACGCAGTATTTT. Its translation is CAINPRSGRSSDTQYF. This chain uses TRBV10-3 with TRBJ2-3; 9 positions agree with TRBD2. CDR3 length: 16 residues. Germline CDR1 is ENHRY and CDR2 is SYGVKD. V lost 7 bases, J lost 4 bases, and 12 bases stayed unmatched.

The chain is built from TRBV2 and TRBJ2-3; D is perhaps TRBD1 or TRBD2 (5 bases each). Trimming stripped 8 bases from V and 1 base from J, with 16 bases between. Germline V lookup: CDR1 SNHLY, CDR2 FYNNEI. This CDR3 is 15 amino acids long. The CDR3 DNA reads TGTGCCAGCGTACGGGACGCCGGTGGCACAGATACGCAGTATTTT. Protein product: CASVRDAGGTDTQYF.

This clonotype was seen more than once but under ten times. The rearrangement joins TRBV14 to TRBJ2-1; possible D gene TRBD2, 6 bases. Trimming left V 0 bases short and J 2 bases short, with 17 bases between. CDR1 SGHDN and CDR2 FVKESK come from the germline V gene. The CDR3 consists of 18 residues. CDR3 protein: CASSQDRIMASAYNEQFF. In DNA, the CDR3 is TGTGCCAGCAGCCAAGATCGAATTATGGCTAGCGCCTACAATGAGCAGTTCTTC.

This clonotype was observed a handful of times. This sequence joins TRBV6-2 or TRBV6-3 and TRBJ2-7, with TRBD2 matching over 11 bases. CDR3 length: 14 residues. The V and J ends lost 4 bases and 7 bases, in that order; junction bases with no gene match: 6. CDR1 is MNHEY, CDR2 SVGEGT, per germline. CDR3 bases: TGTGCCAGCAGTTGGGGGACTAGCGGTTTGGAGCAGTACTTC. Protein: CASSWGTSGLEQYF.

The chain recombines TRBV6-1 with TRBJ2-5; a weak D match, TRBD2 (5 bases). V lost 3 bases and J lost 0, with 14 bases in between. CDR1 and CDR2 (germline): MNHNS, SASEGT. There are 16 residues in the CDR3. CDR3 amino acids: CASSERAVNNQETQYF. CDR3 in DNA: TGTGCCAGCAGTGAGAGAGCGGTTAACAACCAAGAGACCCAGTACTTC.

This clonotype was seen ten or more times. This rearrangement joins TRBV20-1 to TRBJ2-5; D might be TRBD1 (5 bases). The V end lost 0 bases, the J end lost 3 bases, and 11 bases lay between the germline ends. This CDR3 contains 14 residues. Germline V CDR1 and CDR2: DFQATT, SNEGSKA (reference sequence). The CDR3 coding sequence is TGCAGTGCTAGAGATGGGCAGGGCGAAGAGACCCAGTACTTC. Protein sequence: CSARDGQGEETQYF.

This clonotype was seen only a few times. The chain employs TRBV20-1 and TRBJ2-7; D assignment may be TRBD1 or TRBD2 (5 bases each). V was clipped by 6 bases and J by 0 bases, with 15 bases between them. Germline assignment: CDR1 DFQATT and CDR2 SNEGSKA (reference sequence). The CDR3 is 14 amino acids. In DNA form, the CDR3 reads TGCAGTGCCAAGAGAGGGGAGAGCTCCTACGAGCAGTACTTC. Protein product: CSAKRGESSYEQYF.

This clonotype was seen a few times. The V call is TRBV30, the J call TRBJ2-1; a weak D match, TRBD2 (6 bases). From germline, CDR1 is GTSNPN and CDR2 SVGIG (reference sequence). The CDR3 is made up of 14 amino acids. The V gene lost 1 base and the J gene lost 6 bases, with 13 bases spanning the gap. The CDR3 sequence: CAWSATSPANEQFF. The CDR3 DNA follows: TGTGCCTGGAGTGCGACTAGTCCGGCCAATGAGCAGTTCTTC.

The rearrangement uses TRBV5-1 and TRBJ2-7; perhaps TRBD1 as D (6 bases). From germline, CDR1 is SGHRS and CDR2 YFSETQ. V lost 3 bases and J lost 1, with 14 bases in between. This CDR3 has 15 amino acids. CDR3 in DNA: TGCGCCAGCAGCTCCACCGGGACACAATCCTACGAGCAGTACTTC. Translated, it gives CASSSTGTQSYEQYF.

The chain combines TRBV6-5 with TRBJ2-2; 11 nucleotides line up with TRBD1. CDR3 length equals 16 residues. With 3 bases clipped from V and 4 bases from J, the junction kept 4 bases outside the gene matches. Looked up from germline, CDR1 is MNHEY and CDR2 is SVGAGI. The CDR3 loop is CASSYPGTGGTGELFF. CDR3 bases: TGTGCCAGCAGTTATCCCGGGACAGGGGGCACCGGGGAGCTGTTTTTT.

Remarks on this clonotype: Its ends do not fully match the called genes, so a read error is possible. V usage is TRBV29-1 and J usage is TRBJ2-6; D may be TRBD1 (5 bases). This CDR3 is built from 17 residues. Germline V gene data show CDR1 as SQVTM and CDR2 as ANQGSEA. Here the CDR3 reads CSVENLGLGSGADVLTF. The CDR3 nucleotides read TGCAGCGTTGAGAACTTGGGTCTTGGCTCTGGGGCCGACGTCCTGACTTTC.

The rearrangement joins TRBV5-1 to TRBJ1-1, with no clear D. Germline V gene sequence: CDR1 SGHRS, CDR2 YFSETQ. The CDR3 runs to 12 residues. V shed 4 bases and J shed 5 bases, with 9 bases lying between them. DNA for the CDR3: TGCGCCAGCAGCGCGGGTAGTACTGAAGCTTTCTTT. It is translated as CASSAGSTEAFF.

This clonotype was picked up a small number of times. The chain joins TRBV27 to TRBJ1-2; 9 bases agree with TRBD1. V was pared by 6 bases and J by 5 bases, with 13 bases of the junction left unmatched. The V gene's germline CDR1 is MNHEY and CDR2 SMNVEV (reference sequence). This CDR3 spans 16 amino acids. In DNA form, the CDR3 reads TGTGCCAGCAGCCCACTCAGCGGCGGGACAGGGTATGGCTACACCTTC. Amino acids: CASSPLSGGTGYGYTF.

V is TRBV29-1 and J is TRBJ2-3, with D perhaps being TRBD1 or TRBD2 (5 bases each). This CDR3 contains 14 residues. The germline gives CDR1 SQVTM, CDR2 ANQGSEA. The V gene lost 6 bases and the J gene lost 6 bases, with 19 bases spanning the gap. Here the CDR3 reads CSVRRGPGLDTQYF. The CDR3 DNA reads as TGCAGCGTGCGAAGGGGACCTGGACTGGATACGCAGTATTTT.

The V call is TRBV4-3, the J call TRBJ1-1; D is undetermined. Germline V gene sequence: CDR1 LGHNA, CDR2 YSLEER. With 1 base removed from V and 0 bases from J, the gap between germline ends came to 9 bases. The CDR3 loop spans 15 amino acids. The CDR3 DNA reads TGCGCCAGCAGCCAAGGGAGTTTAATGAACACTGAAGCTTTCTTT. This gives the protein CASSQGSLMNTEAFF.

This clonotype was recorded a few times. The gene calls are TRBV15 and TRBJ2-5, with TRBD2 matching over 9 bases. The trim removed 5 bases at V and 3 bases at J, leaving 4 bases unmatched. Germline V gene data show CDR1 as LNHNV and CDR2 as YYDKDF (reference sequence). This CDR3 spans 14 amino acids. DNA for the CDR3: TGTGCCACCAGCCGGCGACTAGCGGAAGAGACCCAGTACTTC. As protein: CATSRRLAEETQYF.

The V gene is TRBV7-6, the J gene TRBJ2-1, with 9 bases identical to TRBD1. CDR1 and CDR2 from the germline V gene are SGHVS and FNYEAQ. The CDR3 sequence is 15 residues long. V shed 7 bases and J 7 bases; nucleotides not matched to a gene: 11. CDR3 in DNA: TGTGCCAGCACTGAGGGACAGGGCTTACGGAATGAGCAGTTCTTC. Protein: CASTEGQGLRNEQFF.

This clonotype was recorded a few times. This chain joins TRBV3-1 and TRBJ2-7, with TRBD1 matching over 9 bases. This CDR3 is 14 amino acids long. Germline CDR1 is LGHDT and CDR2 is YNNKEL (reference sequence). V was pared by 8 bases and J by 2 bases, with 7 bases of the junction left unmatched. CDR3 DNA sequence: TGTGCCAGCGGTTCCGGGACAGGGACCTACGAGCAGTACTTC. Translated: CASGSGTGTYEQYF.

This rearrangement joins TRBV7-2 to TRBJ1-2; 8 bases match TRBD1. This CDR3 spans 15 amino acids. CDR1 is SGHTA, CDR2 FQGNSA, per germline. With V trimmed by 1 base and J by 5 bases, 6 bases remained unmatched. CDR3 DNA sequence: TGTGCCAGCAGCTTAGTGACAGGGGAACGGTATGGCTACACCTTC. Protein sequence: CASSLVTGERYGYTF.

This rearrangement joins TRBV2 to TRBJ2-1; tentative D call: TRBD2 (7 bases). Germline lookup yields CDR1 SNHLY and CDR2 FYNNEI. The ends were cut back, 3 bases at V and 4 bases at J, with 16 bases in the middle. CDR3 size: 16 residues. Here the CDR3 DNA reads TGTGCCAGCAGTGAGCTAGCGGAAGGGGGTTACAATGAGCAGTTCTTC. Translated, it gives CASSELAEGGYNEQFF.

The table lists this clonotype with a few counts. CDR3 sequence reads: CASCYRGTRSGANVLTF. The CDR3 DNA reads TGTGCCAGCTGCTACAGGGGCACCCGGTCTGGGGCCAACGTCCTGACTTTC. The rearrangement uses TRBV6-2 or TRBV6-3 and TRBJ2-6; 7 bases agree with TRBD1. This CDR3 is built from 17 residues. The germline gives CDR1 MNHEY, CDR2 SVGEGT. Trimming took 8 bases from V and 1 from J; bases not matched to a gene: 11.

V is TRBV11-2 and J is TRBJ1-1; 9 nucleotides align to TRBD1. Looked up from germline, CDR1 is SGHAT and CDR2 is FQNNGV. The ends lost 5 bases at V and 3 bases at J; junction bases unmatched: 7. This CDR3 has 15 residues. CDR3 DNA sequence: TGTGCCAGCAGCCCTACAGGGGGCCCTTACACTGAAGCTTTCTTT. Its translation: CASSPTGGPYTEAFF.